This entry lists 12 T cell receptor beta chains sequenced from one sample in a study of T cell responses to AZD1222 COVID-19 vaccine. TCRdb keeps only in-frame clones here, not all; method: immunoSEQ multiplex PCR. The sample carries some 140,000 clones, about 90% recorded once. The sample consisted of peripheral blood, taken on day 0 of AZD1222 vaccination. All receptors derive from an adult in good health.

The rearrangement uses TRBV25-1 and TRBJ1-4, with D possibly being TRBD1 (5 bases). Germline assignment: CDR1 MGHDK and CDR2 SYGVNS. This CDR3 comprises 18 residues. V lost 0 bases and J 6 bases, leaving 20 bases between the germline ends. DNA for the CDR3: TGTGCCAGCAGTGAATACGTGGCGTGGGCAGGGCTGGATGAAAAACTGTTTTTT. Translating it yields CASSEYVAWAGLDEKLFF. The full variable domain, completed using reference TRBV25-1 and TRBJ1-4, is EADIYQTPRYLVIGTGKKITLECSQTMGHDKMYWYQQDPGMELHLIHYSYGVNSTEKGDLSSESTVSRIRTEHFPLTLESARPSHTSQYLCASSEYVAWAGLDEKLFFGSGTQLSVL.

This clone was seen only once. The V call is TRBV4-2, the J call TRBJ1-5; TRBD1 matches 11 bases. Trimming took 2 bases from V and 6 from J; bases not matched to a gene: 6. CDR1 LGHNA and CDR2 YNFKEQ come from the germline V gene. The CDR3 is made up of 16 amino acids. The CDR3 protein is CASSQPGQGAAQPQHF. CDR3 nucleotides: TGTGCCAGCAGCCAACCTGGACAGGGGGCGGCTCAGCCCCAGCATTTT.

This rearrangement joins TRBV14 to TRBJ1-1; the match to TRBD1 covers 8 bases. V lost 4 bases and J lost 3; bases outside the gene matches: 7. In germline, CDR1 is SGHDN, CDR2 FVKESK. The CDR3 totals 15 residues. In DNA, the CDR3 is TGTGCCAGCAGCCTTCGGACAGGGCGAGACACTGAAGCTTTCTTT. Translated: CASSLRTGRDTEAFF.

This clone was picked up one time. V usage is TRBV29-1 and J usage is TRBJ2-7; D is uncertain. Germline V gives CDR1 SQVTM, CDR2 ANQGSEA. This CDR3 has 10 amino acids. Trimming pared 4 bases from V and 0 bases from J, leaving 1 base between. CDR3 coding DNA: TGCAGCGTTGGCTCCTACGAGCAGTACTTC. Translating it yields CSVGSYEQYF.

The V and J genes are TRBV24-1 and TRBJ2-1; 8 bases map to TRBD1. The CDR3 covers 16 residues. CDR1 is KGHDR and CDR2 is SFDVKD in the germline V gene. V shed 3 bases and J 7 bases; nucleotides not matched to a gene: 10. Here the CDR3 reads CATSDQQGARENEQFF. Here the CDR3 DNA reads TGTGCCACCAGTGATCAGCAGGGGGCGCGAGAAAATGAGCAGTTCTTC.

This clone was detected only once. The chain has TRBV10-3 and TRBJ1-2, with a weak D call TRBD1 (5 bases). The CDR3 totals 15 residues. V was shortened by 6 bases and J by 0 bases, with 14 bases between the two germline ends. Germline V gene lookup returns CDR1 ENHRY and CDR2 SYGVKD. This chain's CDR3 is CAIRFRDGTNYGYTF. CDR3 DNA sequence: TGTGCCATCAGGTTTCGGGACGGAACTAACTATGGCTACACCTTC.

The chain uses TRBV18 and TRBJ2-4; tentative D call: TRBD1 (6 bases). Germline-derived CDR1 and CDR2 are KGHSH and LQKENI. The CDR3 loop spans 16 amino acids. With 3 bases removed from V and 1 base from J, the gap between germline ends came to 13 bases. In DNA, the CDR3 is TGTGCCAGCTCACCTTTGGGTCAGGGGGCCAAAAACATTCAGTACTTC. Translation: CASSPLGQGAKNIQYF.

The count of this clone is one. V usage is TRBV2 and J usage is TRBJ1-5, with D unresolved. Germline V gene sequence: CDR1 SNHLY, CDR2 FYNNEI. The CDR3 length is 13 residues. Deletions cut 1 base from V and 3 bases from J, with 4 bases between. CDR3: CASSEGTNQPQHF. CDR3 sequence (DNA): TGTGCCAGCAGTGAAGGGACCAATCAGCCCCAGCATTTT.

This chain joins TRBV4-1 and TRBJ1-2, with TRBD1 matching 9 bases. Looked up from germline, CDR1 is MGHRA and CDR2 is YSYEKL. The CDR3 has 16 residues. V gave up 3 bases and J gave up 8 bases; unmatched junction bases: 13. This CDR3 reads CASSHLPRDRGRGYTF. CDR3 DNA sequence: TGCGCCAGCAGCCATCTTCCCCGCGACAGGGGGAGAGGCTACACCTTC.

The chain joins TRBV27 to TRBJ1-6; maybe TRBD1 (6 bases). This CDR3 has 16 amino acids. In germline, CDR1 is MNHEY, CDR2 SMNVEV (reference sequence). Trimming stripped 3 bases from V and 1 base from J, with 10 bases between. CDR3 amino acids: CASSLRGVSYNSPLHF. DNA of the CDR3: TGTGCCAGCAGTTTGAGGGGGGTGTCCTATAATTCACCCCTCCACTTT.

This clone appeared once. This sequence joins TRBV27 and TRBJ1-2, with 9 bases matching TRBD1. This CDR3 spans 14 amino acids. V was clipped by 6 bases and J by 5 bases; unmatched bases: 7. Germline CDR1 MNHEY, CDR2 SMNVEV (reference sequence). CDR3 loop: CASRLQGAGYGYTF. The CDR3 DNA sequence: TGTGCCAGCAGGTTACAGGGGGCCGGTTATGGCTACACCTTC.

The chain couples TRBV6-5 to TRBJ1-3, with D perhaps TRBD1 (5 bases). Trimming took off 6 bases at V and 0 bases at J, with 12 bases between the two ends. This CDR3 region has 15 residues. Per the germline V gene, CDR1 is MNHEY and CDR2 is SVGAGI. CDR3 DNA: TGTGCCAGCAGCAAGACAGTTACCTCTGGAAACACCATATATTTT. The encoded protein is CASSKTVTSGNTIYF.